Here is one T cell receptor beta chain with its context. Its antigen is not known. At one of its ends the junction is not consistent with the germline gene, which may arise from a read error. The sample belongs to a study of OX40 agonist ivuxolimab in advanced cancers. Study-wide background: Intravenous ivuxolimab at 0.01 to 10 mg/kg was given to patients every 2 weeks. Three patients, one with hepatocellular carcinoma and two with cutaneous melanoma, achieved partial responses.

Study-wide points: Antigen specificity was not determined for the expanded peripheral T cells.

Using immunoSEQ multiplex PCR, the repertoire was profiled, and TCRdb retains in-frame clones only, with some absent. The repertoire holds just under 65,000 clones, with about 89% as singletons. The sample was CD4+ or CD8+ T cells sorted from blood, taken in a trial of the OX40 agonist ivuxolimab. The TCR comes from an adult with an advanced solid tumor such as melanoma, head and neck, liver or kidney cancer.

The CDR3 DNA reads as TGTGCCTGCAGGGACACCGCCCTCTTCGGCAATCAGCCCCAGCATTTT. Translated: CACRDTALFGNQPQHF. This chain uses TRBV28 with TRBJ1-5; possibly TRBD1 for D (6 bases). The CDR3 contains 16 residues. Germline V gene sequence: CDR1 MDHEN, CDR2 SYDVKM.